This entry lists 20 T cell receptor beta chains sequenced from one sample in a study of beta chain features in type 1 diabetes. The entirety of the isolated RNA underwent reverse transcription, so expressed TCRB transcripts were sequenced. Measured with immunoSEQ multiplex PCR; TCRdb has only the in-frame clones, and not every one. The sample yields some 220,000 clones, about a tenth seen once. The sequenced sample consisted of central memory CD4+ T cells from blood. These receptor sequences come from a man aged 18 to 35 in good health.

A word on this clone: This may come from a read error, since a much larger clone is one base off. The chain employs TRBV11-3 and TRBJ2-3; D gene ambiguous. With 2 bases removed from V and 1 base from J, the gap between germline ends came to 7 bases. Per germline, CDR1 SGHNT and CDR2 YENEEA. The CDR3 is made up of 14 amino acids. CDR3 sequence: CASSLSAGTDTQYF. DNA for the CDR3: TGTGCCAGCAGCTTATCGGCGGGCACAGATACGCAGTATTTT. Based on the CDR3 plus reference TRBV11-3 and TRBJ2-3, the full variable domain is EAGVVQSPRYKIIEKKQPVAFWCNPISGHNTLYWYLQNLGQGPELLIRYENEEAVDDSQLPKDRFSAERLKGVDSTLKIQPAELGDSAVYLCASSLSAGTDTQYFGPGTRLTVL.

In this sample, this clone turned up a few times. The chain carries TRBV27 and TRBJ1-5, with no clear D. Trimming removed 11 bases from V and 5 bases from J, with 16 bases in between. Germline assignment: CDR1 MNHEY and CDR2 SMNVEV (reference sequence). The CDR3 totals 13 residues. The CDR3 DNA reads TGTGCCCTATTAAAGGACGGCGATCAGCCCCAGCATTTT. Translation gives CALLKDGDQPQHF.

The gene calls are TRBV18 and TRBJ2-7; maybe TRBD1 (7 bases). This CDR3 comprises 15 residues. From germline, CDR1 is KGHSH and CDR2 LQKENI. V lost 5 bases and J lost 1, with 15 bases in between. CDR3 amino acids: CASSESQGGSYEQYF. The CDR3 DNA is TGTGCCAGCTCAGAGTCCCAGGGGGGATCCTACGAGCAGTACTTC.

This clone turned up a few times. V and J are TRBV29-1 and TRBJ2-1, with a possible D match to TRBD1 (5 bases). Germline CDR1 reads SQVTM; CDR2 reads ANQGSEA. The ends were cut back, 3 bases at V and 4 bases at J, with 13 bases in the middle. This CDR3 has 14 amino acids. For the CDR3, the DNA is TGCAGCGTTGATGGTGACAGTACGTACAATGAGCAGTTCTTC. This translates into CSVDGDSTYNEQFF.

In its sample, this clone was seen a few times. This rearrangement joins TRBV7-2 to TRBJ2-3, with D possibly being TRBD2 (6 bases). CDR1 and CDR2 (germline): SGHTA, FQGNSA. CDR3 size: 13 residues. V gave up 5 bases and J gave up 9 bases, with 15 bases separating them. The CDR3 DNA reads as TGTGCCAGCAGCCCCGCGGAGCGGGCCACGCAGTATTTT. This codes for CASSPAERATQYF.

This clone was counted at least ten times. The sample has other DNA sequences that encode this CDR3 too. The rearrangement links TRBV7-9 to TRBJ2-3, with a tentative D call TRBD2 (5 bases). V lost 0 bases and J lost 1, with 5 bases in between. This CDR3 has 14 residues. Germline V CDR1 and CDR2: SEHNR, FQNEAQ (reference sequence). The CDR3 spells CASSLASGTDTQYF. The DNA of the CDR3 is TGTGCCAGCAGCTTAGCTAGCGGCACAGATACGCAGTATTTT.

This clone was seen at least ten times. Other DNA variants within this sample encode the same CDR3. This sequence joins TRBV30 and TRBJ2-1, with TRBD2 identical over 9 bases. The J segment lost 7 bases and the V segment lost 2 bases, leaving 3 bases of the junction unmatched. Looked up from germline, CDR1 is GTSNPN and CDR2 is SVGIG (reference sequence). The CDR3 spans 13 residues. CDR3 sequence reads: CAWSPSGGNEQFF. The CDR3 bases are TGTGCCTGGAGTCCAAGCGGGGGGAATGAGCAGTTCTTC. The variable domain in full, completed from reference TRBV30 and TRBJ2-1, reads SQTIHQWPATLVQPVGSPLSLECTVEGTSNPNLYWYRQAAGRGLQLLFYSVGIGQISSEVPQNLSASRPQDRQFILSSKKLLLSDSGFYLCAWSPSGGNEQFFGPGTRLTVL.

V gene TRBV2 combines with J gene TRBJ1-1; D is uncertain. Germline loops: CDR1 SNHLY, CDR2 FYNNEI. The V and J ends lost 4 bases and 0 bases respectively, with 6 bases between them. The CDR3 totals 13 residues. Here the CDR3 DNA reads TGTGCCAGCAGTGCCGGCTTGAACACTGAAGCTTTCTTT. It codes for CASSAGLNTEAFF.

At least ten counts were recorded for this clone. V is TRBV19 and J is TRBJ2-7; 7 nucleotides agree with TRBD1. Germline CDR1 reads LNHDA; CDR2 reads SQIVND (reference sequence). The CDR3 sequence is 15 residues long. J gave up 3 bases and V 4 bases, and 9 bases lay outside the gene matches. The CDR3 coding sequence is TGTGCCAGTAGTACCAAGACAGGGAGTCGCTACGAGCAGTACTTC. Translated, it gives CASSTKTGSRYEQYF. Together with reference TRBV19 and TRBJ2-7, the CDR3 gives the full variable domain: DGGITQSPKYLFRKEGQNVTLSCEQNLNHDAMYWYRQDPGQGLRLIYYSQIVNDFQKGDIAEGYSVSREKKESFPLTVTSAQKNPTAFYLCASSTKTGSRYEQYFGPGTRLTVT.

This clone was seen more than once but under ten times. This chain connects TRBV27 to TRBJ2-3; 16 bases are shared with TRBD2. CDR1 MNHEY and CDR2 SMNVEV come from the germline V gene (reference sequence). The CDR3 covers 18 residues. Trimming took 5 bases from V and 2 from J; bases not matched to a gene: 7. The CDR3 region has the DNA TGTGCCAGCAGTCGGGGACTAGCGGGAGGGCCCCACACAGATACGCAGTATTTT. It translates to CASSRGLAGGPHTDTQYF.

This clone was found a few times. The CDR3 here is CAWRLAGASGANVLTF. In DNA form, the CDR3 reads TGTGCCTGGAGACTAGCGGGCGCCTCTGGGGCCAACGTCCTGACTTTC. The chain is built from TRBV30 and TRBJ2-6, with 9 bases matching TRBD2. With V trimmed by 3 bases and J by 0 bases, 3 bases remained unmatched. The germline V gene encodes CDR1 GTSNPN and CDR2 SVGIG (reference sequence). The CDR3 extends over 16 amino acids.

This chain connects TRBV15 to TRBJ2-1; 10 bases agree with TRBD1. The length of the CDR3 is 16 residues. Germline loops: CDR1 LNHNV, CDR2 YYDKDF (reference sequence). Trimming took 5 bases from V and 4 from J; bases not matched to a gene: 8. This CDR3 reads CATSGDDRGQYNEQFF. The CDR3 DNA reads TGTGCCACCAGCGGCGACGACAGGGGGCAGTACAATGAGCAGTTCTTC.

The sample holds a few counts of this clone. The chain links TRBV14 to TRBJ2-1; TRBD2 aligns across 9 bases. The CDR3 runs 16 residues. Germline CDR1 and CDR2: SGHDN and FVKESK. The ends lost 0 bases at V and 10 bases at J; junction bases unmatched: 10. The CDR3 DNA follows: TGTGCCAGCAGCCAAGAACGTGGGACTAGCTTAAGGGAGCAGTTCTTC. It yields the protein CASSQERGTSLREQFF.

V gene TRBV29-1 combines with J gene TRBJ1-1, with no clear D. V gave up 6 bases and J gave up 3 bases, with 17 bases separating them. Germline CDR1 is SQVTM and CDR2 is ANQGSEA. The length of the CDR3 is 14 residues. CDR3: CSVRQVGPDTEAFF. For the CDR3, the DNA is TGCAGCGTACGTCAGGTTGGTCCGGACACTGAAGCTTTCTTT.

Points on this clone: It differs at one base from a far larger clone, so likely a read error. Other DNA sequences of this sample code for an identical CDR3. This sequence joins TRBV30 and TRBJ2-3; 8 bases are shared with TRBD2. The CDR3 has 13 amino acids. Trimming cost V 5 bases and J 6 bases; bases outside gene matches: 7. In germline, CDR1 is GTSNPN, CDR2 SVGIG (reference sequence). Here the CDR3 reads CAWRRRGRDTQYF. CDR3 DNA sequence: TGTGCCTGGCGTCGGCGCGGGAGGGATACGCAGTATTTT.

In this sample, this clone turned up many times. Other DNA sequences from this sample encode an identical CDR3 as well. V gene TRBV20-1 combines with J gene TRBJ2-1; D is ambiguous. Trimming cost V 3 bases and J 4 bases, with 4 bases left between them. Germline CDR1 reads DFQATT; CDR2 reads SNEGSKA (reference sequence). This CDR3 has 11 amino acids. CDR3 loop: CSASGYNEQFF. CDR3 in DNA: TGCAGTGCTAGCGGATACAATGAGCAGTTCTTC.

This clone showed up just a few times. This chain uses TRBV29-1 with TRBJ2-5, with D possibly being TRBD1 or TRBD2 (5 bases each). Germline assignment: CDR1 SQVTM and CDR2 ANQGSEA. V lost 7 bases, J lost 5 bases, and 23 bases lay in between. CDR3 length: 15 residues. CDR3 region: CSANGDGGASETQYF. CDR3 DNA: TGCAGCGCTAACGGGGATGGGGGAGCCAGCGAGACCCAGTACTTC.

This clone was detected only a few times. The genes are TRBV11-2 and TRBJ1-4; D might be TRBD1 (6 bases). V gave up 0 bases and J gave up 4 bases, with 12 bases separating them. Germline V gene data show CDR1 as SGHAT and CDR2 as FQNNGV. The CDR3 totals 16 residues. The CDR3 loop reads CASSLDPGAYNEKLFF. CDR3 coding DNA: TGTGCCAGCAGCTTAGATCCAGGGGCCTATAATGAAAAACTGTTTTTT.

CDR3 nucleotide sequence: TGCGCCAGCAGGCGTGGACCAAACGCGGCCGGGGAGCTGTTTTTT. Its protein product is CASRRGPNAAGELFF. The chain recombines TRBV5-1 with TRBJ2-2; D is unresolved. Germline V gives CDR1 SGHRS, CDR2 YFSETQ. Trimming stripped 5 bases from V and 6 bases from J, with 17 bases between. The CDR3 covers 15 residues.

This clone was detected only a few times. V and J are TRBV28 and TRBJ2-3; 7 positions agree with TRBD1. The CDR3 extends over 14 amino acids. Germline assignment: CDR1 MDHEN and CDR2 SYDVKM. V shed 4 bases, J shed 2 bases, and the junction held 3 bases outside the gene matches. CDR3 coding DNA: TGTGCCAGCAGTTCCGGGACAGTCACAGATACGCAGTATTTT. It yields the protein CASSSGTVTDTQYF.